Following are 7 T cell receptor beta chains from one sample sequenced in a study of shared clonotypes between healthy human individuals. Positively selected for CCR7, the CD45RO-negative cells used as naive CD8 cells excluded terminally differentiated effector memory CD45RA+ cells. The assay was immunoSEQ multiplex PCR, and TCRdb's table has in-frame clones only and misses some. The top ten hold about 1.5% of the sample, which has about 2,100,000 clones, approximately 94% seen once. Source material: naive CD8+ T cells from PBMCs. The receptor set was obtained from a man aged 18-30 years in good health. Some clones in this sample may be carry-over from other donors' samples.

CDR3 nucleotide sequence: TGTGCCAGCGAACCTCTTTCGGGGTCAGATGAGCAGTTCTTC. This translates into CASEPLSGSDEQFF. The rearrangement uses TRBV7-9 and TRBJ2-1, with D perhaps TRBD2 (5 bases). Looked up from germline, CDR1 is SEHNR and CDR2 is FQNEAQ (reference sequence). V dropped 8 bases and J dropped 8 bases, with 19 bases sitting between them. This CDR3 has 14 residues.

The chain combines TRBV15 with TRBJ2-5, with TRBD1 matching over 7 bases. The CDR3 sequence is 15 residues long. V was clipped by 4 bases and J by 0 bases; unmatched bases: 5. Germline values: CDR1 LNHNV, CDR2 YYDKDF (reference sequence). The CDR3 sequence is CATSIPQGNQETQYF. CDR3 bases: TGTGCCACCAGCATACCACAGGGGAACCAAGAGACCCAGTACTTC.

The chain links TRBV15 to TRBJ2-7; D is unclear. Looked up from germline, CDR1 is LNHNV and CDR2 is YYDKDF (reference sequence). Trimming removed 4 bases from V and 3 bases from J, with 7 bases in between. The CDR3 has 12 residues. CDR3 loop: CATSNDDYEQYF. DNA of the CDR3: TGTGCCACCAGCAATGACGACTACGAGCAGTACTTC.

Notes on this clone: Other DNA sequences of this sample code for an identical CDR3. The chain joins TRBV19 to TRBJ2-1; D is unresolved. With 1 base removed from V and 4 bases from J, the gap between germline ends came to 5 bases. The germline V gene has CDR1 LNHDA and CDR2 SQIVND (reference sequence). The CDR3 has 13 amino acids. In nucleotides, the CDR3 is TGTGCCAGTAGTATAGGGCGGTACAATGAGCAGTTCTTC. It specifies CASSIGRYNEQFF.

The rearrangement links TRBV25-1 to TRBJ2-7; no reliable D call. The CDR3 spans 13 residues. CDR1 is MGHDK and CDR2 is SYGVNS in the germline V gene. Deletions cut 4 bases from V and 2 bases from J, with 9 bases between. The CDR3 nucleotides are TGTGCCAGCAGTGCCGGCGGTACCTACGAGCAGTACTTC. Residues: CASSAGGTYEQYF.

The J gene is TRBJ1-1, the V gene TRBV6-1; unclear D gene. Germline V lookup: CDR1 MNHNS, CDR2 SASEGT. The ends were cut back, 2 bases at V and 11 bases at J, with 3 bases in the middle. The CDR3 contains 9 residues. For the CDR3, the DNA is TGTGCCAGCAGTGAAAAGGCTTTCTTT. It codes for CASSEKAFF.

CDR3 nucleotide sequence: TGTGCCAGCAGCGAAGGGGGAAACAATGAGCAGTTCTTC. Translated, it gives CASSEGGNNEQFF. The chain employs TRBV9 and TRBJ2-1; maybe TRBD1 (6 bases). CDR1 SGDLS and CDR2 YYNGEE come from the germline V gene. The CDR3 has 13 residues. V gave up 3 bases and J gave up 5 bases, with 9 bases separating them.